The 16 T cell receptor beta chains in this list originate from one sample, sequenced in a study of blood T cell repertoires in COVID-19. Here immunoSEQ multiplex PCR was the method, and the copy in TCRdb shows in-frame clones only, minus some. The data contain approximately 220,000 clones, roughly four fifths of them seen just once; the ten biggest clones take up 3% to 3.5%. The sample taken for sequencing was peripheral blood. All receptors come from a woman younger than 45 who had recovered from COVID-19.

The rearrangement uses TRBV10-3 and TRBJ1-1; D gene ambiguous. The CDR3 is 15 amino acids. V was pared by 5 bases and J by 11 bases, with 24 bases between. Germline V gives CDR1 ENHRY, CDR2 SYGVKD. The CDR3 DNA follows: TGTGCCATCAGTTCACGGGTACCTCACGGGGATGATGCTTTCTTT. Protein sequence: CAISSRVPHGDDAFF.

The chain has TRBV4-2 and TRBJ1-4; D call uncertain. Looked up from germline, CDR1 is LGHNA and CDR2 is YNFKEQ. CDR3 length: 14 residues. The ends were cut back, 2 bases at V and 5 bases at J, with 9 bases in the middle. CDR3 loop: CASSQWQENEKLFF. In DNA, the CDR3 is TGTGCCAGCAGCCAATGGCAGGAAAATGAAAAACTGTTTTTT.

This clone was seen a few times. The rearrangement links TRBV5-1 to TRBJ2-4; TRBD1 matches at 7 bases. Germline loops: CDR1 SGHRS, CDR2 YFSETQ. There are 14 residues in the CDR3. V was pared by 0 bases and J by 8 bases, with 5 bases of the junction left unmatched. The CDR3 sequence: CASSLEGAGDIQYF. The CDR3 coding sequence is TGCGCCAGCAGCTTGGAGGGGGCTGGAGACATTCAGTACTTC.

The chain links TRBV5-1 to TRBJ2-5; TRBD1 matches at 9 bases. The CDR3 runs 15 residues. Trimming at V came to 3 bases and at J to 2 bases, leaving 5 bases not matched to a gene. Germline CDR1 is SGHRS and CDR2 is YFSETQ. Here the CDR3 reads CASSWGDREQETQYF. For the CDR3, the DNA is TGCGCCAGCAGCTGGGGGGACAGGGAGCAAGAGACCCAGTACTTC.

This clone occurred many times. This rearrangement joins TRBV4-1 to TRBJ1-2, with 10 bases lining up with TRBD1. This CDR3 has 15 residues. In germline, CDR1 is MGHRA, CDR2 YSYEKL. Trimming cost V 4 bases and J 8 bases; bases outside gene matches: 10. The CDR3 is CASSPNRDRGDGYTF. CDR3 coding DNA: TGCGCCAGCAGCCCCAACCGGGACAGGGGTGACGGCTACACCTTC.

This clone was picked up one time. The J gene is TRBJ2-7, the V gene TRBV18, with a possible D match to TRBD2 (6 bases). Trimming left V 2 bases short and J 5 bases short, with 13 bases between. Per germline, CDR1 KGHSH and CDR2 LQKENI. This CDR3 is 14 amino acids long. The CDR3 DNA sequence: TGTGCCAGCTCACCAGGTCCGGGGAGGAACGAGCAGTACTTC. Amino acids: CASSPGPGRNEQYF.

This chain joins TRBV4-1 and TRBJ1-5; maybe TRBD1 (6 bases). The CDR3 loop spans 14 amino acids. Germline V lookup: CDR1 MGHRA, CDR2 YSYEKL. With 2 bases removed from V and 9 bases from J, the gap between germline ends came to 14 bases. CDR3 sequence (DNA): TGCGCCAGCAGCCAATACAGGGAAGTAGGGCCCCAGCATTTT. This codes for CASSQYREVGPQHF.

This chain links TRBV19 with TRBJ2-3; TRBD2 matches 9 bases. Germline lookup yields CDR1 LNHDA and CDR2 SQIVND (reference sequence). V lost 6 bases, J lost 2 bases, and 6 bases stayed unmatched. CDR3 length equals 15 residues. This chain's CDR3 is CASRPTSGVTDTQYF. The CDR3 DNA sequence: TGTGCCAGTAGGCCGACTAGCGGAGTCACAGATACGCAGTATTTT.

This chain joins TRBV28 and TRBJ1-2; 7 nucleotides line up with TRBD1. The CDR3 spans 14 residues. J gave up 5 bases and V 4 bases, and 7 bases lay outside the gene matches. Germline-derived CDR1 and CDR2 are MDHEN and SYDVKM. For the CDR3, the DNA is TGTGCCAGCAGTTCCCCGGCCAGGGGGTATGGCTACACCTTC. This gives the protein CASSSPARGYGYTF.

This chain joins TRBV5-4 and TRBJ1-2, with TRBD1 matching 9 bases. The germline gives CDR1 SGHNT, CDR2 YYREEE (reference sequence). Trimming removed 4 bases from V and 6 bases from J; junction bases left unmatched: 19. The CDR3 totals 18 residues. DNA of the CDR3: TGTGCCAGCAGCCTGGCGCCTCCACAGGGGGCATGGAAGGATGGCTACACCTTC. Translating it yields CASSLAPPQGAWKDGYTF.

The V gene is TRBV11-2, the J gene TRBJ2-1; the D gene is possibly TRBD2 (6 bases). V was clipped by 4 bases and J by 9 bases, with 16 bases between them. Germline V gene lookup returns CDR1 SGHAT and CDR2 FQNNGV. This CDR3 spans 14 amino acids. The chain's CDR3 is CASSSGTRRGEQFF. CDR3 sequence (DNA): TGTGCCAGCAGCTCTGGGACCCGGCGGGGTGAGCAGTTCTTC. The variable domain in full, with the rest retrieved from reference TRBV11-2 and TRBJ2-1, is EAGVAQSPRYKIIEKRQSVAFWCNPISGHATLYWYQQILGQGPKLLIQFQNNGVVDDSQLPKDRFSAERLKGVDSTLKIQPAKLEDSAVYLCASSSGTRRGEQFFGPGTRLTVL.

This clone was detected many times. The rearrangement uses TRBV30 and TRBJ1-1, with no clear D. Germline loops: CDR1 GTSNPN, CDR2 SVGIG (reference sequence). V was trimmed by 2 bases and J by 1 base, leaving 5 bases between them. CDR3 length: 12 amino acids. This CDR3 reads CAWSFGNTEAFF. The CDR3 coding sequence is TGTGCCTGGAGTTTCGGGAACACTGAAGCTTTCTTT.

This rearrangement joins TRBV25-1 to TRBJ2-1; D remains unclear. V gave up 6 bases and J gave up 13 bases, with 7 bases separating them. Germline V gives CDR1 MGHDK, CDR2 SYGVNS. This CDR3 is 9 amino acids long. DNA of the CDR3: TGTGCCAGCAGCGAAGTACAGTTCTTC. As protein: CASSEVQFF.

This chain uses TRBV28 with TRBJ2-1, with D perhaps TRBD2 (6 bases). V was shortened by 7 bases and J by 2 bases, with 12 bases between the two germline ends. The CDR3 loop spans 14 amino acids. CDR1 and CDR2 (germline): MDHEN, SYDVKM. CDR3 sequence reads: CASTDGSTYNEQFF. The CDR3 DNA reads as TGTGCCAGCACTGACGGGAGCACCTACAATGAGCAGTTCTTC.

This clone was picked up a small number of times. The chain has TRBV19 and TRBJ1-1; D call uncertain. Germline V gene sequence: CDR1 LNHDA, CDR2 SQIVND (reference sequence). Trimming left V 3 bases short and J 3 bases short, with 11 bases between. This CDR3 is 14 amino acids long. The CDR3 nucleotides read TGTGCCAGTAGTATTCGGACCGGGGACACTGAAGCTTTCTTT. Translated, it gives CASSIRTGDTEAFF.

The chain has TRBV28 and TRBJ1-2, with 8 bases matching TRBD1. Germline CDR1 MDHEN, CDR2 SYDVKM. V was clipped by 3 bases and J by 3 bases; unmatched bases: 12. The CDR3 is made up of 17 amino acids. The CDR3 DNA follows: TGTGCCAGCAGTTTCGGGGCAGGGGGCTTGGGCTACTATGGCTACACCTTC. It codes for CASSFGAGGLGYYGYTF.